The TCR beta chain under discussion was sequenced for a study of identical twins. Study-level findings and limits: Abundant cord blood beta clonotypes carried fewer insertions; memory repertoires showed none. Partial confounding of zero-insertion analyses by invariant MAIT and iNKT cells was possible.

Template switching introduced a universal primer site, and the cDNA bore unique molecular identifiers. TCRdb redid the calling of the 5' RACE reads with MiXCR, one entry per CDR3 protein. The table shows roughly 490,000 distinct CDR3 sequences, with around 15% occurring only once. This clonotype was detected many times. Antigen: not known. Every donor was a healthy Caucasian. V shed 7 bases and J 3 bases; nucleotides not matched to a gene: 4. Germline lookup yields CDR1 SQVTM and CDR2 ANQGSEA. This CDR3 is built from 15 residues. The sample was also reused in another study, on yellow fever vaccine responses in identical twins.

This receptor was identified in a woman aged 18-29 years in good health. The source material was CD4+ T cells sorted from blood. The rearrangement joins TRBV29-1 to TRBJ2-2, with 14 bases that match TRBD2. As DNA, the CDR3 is TGCAGCGGGAAGGGACTAGCGGGAGACACCGGGGAGCTGTTTTTT. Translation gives CSGKGLAGDTGELFF.